This T cell receptor (beta chain) emerged from a study of regulatory T cells in long-lasting Graves disease. Germline CDR1 and CDR2: SGHDN and FVKESK. The CDR3 covers 14 residues. V was cut by 1 base and J by 6 bases, with 7 bases left in between. This clonotype was seen a handful of times. Stated time point: newly diagnosed GD, antithyroid drugs for less than 3 months. There was RNA extracted from PBMCs, and the TCR library was made from it. According to the study, TCR beta libraries were built with iRepertoire HTBI primers and CDR3-region Arm-PCR. Original processing methods: Samples revealed 62 TRBV and 11 to 15 TRBJ segments. A single record per CDR3 protein comes from TCRdb applying MiXCR to the multiplex PCR reads. None of the V and J calls come from the authors' own analysis; TCRdb made them. The profile shows some 560,000 distinct CDR3 sequences, about 16% of them singletons. The same sample was also studied in work on T cells in Graves' hyperthyroidism and ophthalmopathy. That study adds: The model made its ophthalmopathy prediction, and onset followed a median approximately 7 months later.

Material: peripheral blood mononuclear cells (PBMCs), obtained at new diagnosis, from a patient treated with antithyroid drugs. The chain carries TRBV14 and TRBJ1-6; no clear D. This receptor was identified in a woman aged 35-65 years with Graves disease. DNA of the CDR3: TGTGCCAGCAGCCAAGTGCCTAGTAATTCACCCCTCCACTTT. Translating it yields CASSQVPSNSPLHF.